This T cell receptor (beta chain) was documented in a study of T cell repertoires in cytomegalovirus infection. TCRdb re-called the reads through MiXCR, storing one row per CDR3 protein. The sample comprises about 900,000 distinct CDR3 sequences, approximately 33% of which are singletons, and roughly 13% rests with the top ten. This clonotype was counted many times. Its antigen is currently unknown. The starting material was cultured CD8+ T cells from PBMCs, obtained from culture after CMV antigen stimulation. The receptor comes from a human donor in good health (CMV status not recorded). Some clones in this sample may be carry-over from other donors' samples.

Written as DNA, the CDR3 is TGTGCCAGCGGGAAGTATGGCTACACCTTC. Translated, it gives CASGKYGYTF. V gene TRBV12-3 or TRBV12-4 combines with J gene TRBJ1-2; D gene ambiguous. The CDR3 is 10 residues long. V was pared by 8 bases and J by 5 bases, with 6 bases between.